Each of the 5 T cell receptor beta chains below was sequenced from the same sample in a study of T-cell reconstitution after alpha-beta-depleted transplantation in children (dated by TCRdb to about 2016). The label giving this sample's treatment or condition can be read as: allogeneic hematopoietic cell transplantation with graft depleted of TCRalphabeta T cells and CD19 B cells. Library generation was performed with PCR. Instrument used: Illumina HiSeq 2500. TCR library preparation used molecular barcoding, with unique molecular identifiers applied to normalize quantification of the TCRbeta repertoire. TCRdb applied fastp at Q25 and MiXCR to the public reads, then kept only in-frame beta chains. One record per CDR3 amino acid sequence lists the most common genes and DNA. The table for this sample lists just under 250,000 distinct CDR3 sequences; 20% to 30% of them were counted only once. Roughly 2.6% of the sample comes from the top ten.

The starting material was PBMCs, obtained before TCRalphabeta/CD19-depleted stem cell transplant. The receptor set was obtained from a girl aged 2 to 10 with Fanconi anemia, due to receive a stem cell transplant.

The V and J genes are TRBV5-5 and TRBJ2-7, with D maybe TRBD2 (5 bases). The CDR3 extends over 14 amino acids. Trimming removed 2 bases at V and 0 bases at J, with 9 bases between. Germline V CDR1 and CDR2: SGHKS, YYEKEE (reference sequence). The CDR3 bases are TGTGCCAGCAGCTTTAGCGATCTCTCCTACGAGCAGTACTTC. Translated: CASSFSDLSYEQYF. Together with reference TRBV5-5 and TRBJ2-7, the CDR3 gives the full variable domain: DAGVTQSPTHLIKTRGQQVTLRCSPISGHKSVSWYQQVLGQGPQFIFQYYEKEERGRGNFPDRFSARQFPNYSSELNVNALLLGDSALYLCASSFSDLSYEQYFGPGTRLTVT.

The gene calls are TRBV2 and TRBJ1-4; D unclear. Germline values: CDR1 SNHLY, CDR2 FYNNEI. The CDR3 is 13 residues long. The germline V and J ends were trimmed by 8 bases and 5 bases, with 12 bases remaining between them. The CDR3 DNA follows: TGTGCCAGCGTCCGACCTACGAATGAAAAACTGTTTTTT. It encodes CASVRPTNEKLFF.

The rearrangement uses TRBV4-1 and TRBJ2-7; D is tentatively TRBD1 or TRBD2 (7 bases each). V lost 5 bases and J 5 bases, leaving 19 bases between the germline ends. CDR1 and CDR2 from the germline V gene are MGHRA and YSYEKL. This CDR3 spans 15 amino acids. The CDR3 protein is CASSARSAGGDEQYF. The CDR3 nucleotides read TGCGCCAGCAGCGCAAGAAGCGCAGGGGGGGACGAGCAGTACTTC.

This clonotype was picked up many times. The J gene is TRBJ2-3, the V gene TRBV29-1, with D unresolved. The CDR3 has 14 residues. Germline V lookup: CDR1 SQVTM, CDR2 ANQGSEA. V was cut by 5 bases and J by 0 bases, with 12 bases left in between. CDR3 in amino acids: CSVPTFSSTDTQYF. DNA of the CDR3: TGCAGCGTTCCGACCTTCTCTAGCACAGATACGCAGTATTTT.

This clonotype was observed many times. This chain uses TRBV29-1 with TRBJ2-7; unclear D gene. V lost 0 bases, J lost 3 bases, and 6 bases lay in between. The germline V gene encodes CDR1 SQVTM and CDR2 ANQGSEA. This CDR3 is built from 12 residues. This chain's CDR3 is CSVEEGNYEQYF. The CDR3, as DNA: TGCAGCGTTGAAGAGGGTAACTACGAGCAGTACTTC.